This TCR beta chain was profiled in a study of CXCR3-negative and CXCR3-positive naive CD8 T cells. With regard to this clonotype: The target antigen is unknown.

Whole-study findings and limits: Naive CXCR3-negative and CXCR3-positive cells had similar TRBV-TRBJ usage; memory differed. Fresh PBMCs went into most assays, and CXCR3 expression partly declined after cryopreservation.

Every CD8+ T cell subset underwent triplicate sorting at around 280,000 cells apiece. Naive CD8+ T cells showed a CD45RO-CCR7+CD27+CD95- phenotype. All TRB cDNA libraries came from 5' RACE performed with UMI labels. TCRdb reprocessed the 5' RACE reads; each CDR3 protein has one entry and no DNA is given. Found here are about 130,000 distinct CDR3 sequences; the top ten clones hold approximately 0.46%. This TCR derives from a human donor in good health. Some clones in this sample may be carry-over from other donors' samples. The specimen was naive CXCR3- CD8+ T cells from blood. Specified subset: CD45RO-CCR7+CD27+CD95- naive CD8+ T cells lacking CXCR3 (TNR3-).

The CDR3 loop reads CASSQEWGLGSGGANVLTF. The chain links TRBV3-1 to TRBJ2-6; no DNA is available, so the TRBD1 call from TCRdb remains unchecked. The CDR3 loop spans 19 amino acids. Germline-derived CDR1 and CDR2 are LGHDT and YNNKEL (reference sequence).